This TCR beta chain was identified in a study of blood T cell repertoires in COVID-19. About the research overall: The United States, Italy and Spain were the sources of the acute and convalescent COVID-19 samples. Sources were T cells, B-cell-depleted T cells, or PBMCs; the material itself was cDNA or gDNA.

Profiled with immunoSEQ multiplex PCR; TCRdb holds only in-frame clones, not every one. This sample has about 130,000 clones; 81% occur once, and the top ten carry 8% to 9.5%. The germline CDR1 and CDR2 sequences are MDHEN and SYDVKM. The CDR3 is made up of 12 amino acids. V trimming: 8 bases; J trimming: 2 bases; junction bases outside the gene matches: 2. The sequenced sample was peripheral blood. V and J are TRBV28 and TRBJ2-5, with 7 bases lining up with TRBD1. The receptor's source is an older woman with active or convalescent COVID-19. The CDR3 loop reads CASGTAQETQYF. The DNA of the CDR3 is TGTGCCAGCGGGACAGCACAAGAGACCCAGTACTTC. Using reference TRBV28 and TRBJ2-5 for the parts outside the CDR3, the full variable domain is DVKVTQSSRYLVKRTGEKVFLECVQDMDHENMFWYRQDPGLGLRLIYFSYDVKMKEKGDIPEGYSVSREKKERFSLILESASTNQTSMYLCASGTAQETQYFGPGTRLLVL.